This T cell receptor beta chain was found in a study of blood T cell repertoires in COVID-19. In the study overall: From the United States, Italy and Spain came samples of acute and convalescent COVID-19.

Only in-frame clones appear in the TCRdb table, and some are missing; sequencing was by immunoSEQ multiplex PCR. The sample shows about 230,000 clones, roughly 84% of them seen only once. The V gene end was trimmed by 4 bases and the J gene end by 4 bases; junction bases not matched to a gene: 6. There are 14 residues in the CDR3. Per the germline V gene, CDR1 is SGHTA and CDR2 is FQGNSA. Material: peripheral blood. This chain connects TRBV7-2 to TRBJ2-7; TRBD2 matches 8 bases. This clonotype was sampled from a man between 40 and 49 years old with acute or convalescent COVID-19. The CDR3 nucleotides are TGTGCCAGCAGCTCCCGGGGGGGCGGGTACGAGCAGTACTTC. It specifies CASSSRGGGYEQYF.